A single TCR beta chain is shown here with its context. The target antigen is unknown. The repertoire was sequenced with immunoSEQ multiplex PCR; TCRdb's copy has only in-frame clones and lacks some. The sample includes tens of thousands of clones, about 90% seen only once; the top ten take more than 0.25%. This sample is drawn from a study of OX40 agonist ivuxolimab in advanced cancers. Findings and caveats of the study: There were also nonresponders showing low normalized T-cell clonal expansion.

V was trimmed by 1 base and J by 8 bases, leaving 15 bases between them. This CDR3 region has 16 residues. Looked up from germline, CDR1 is SEHNR and CDR2 is FQNEAQ (reference sequence). This chain joins TRBV7-9 and TRBJ1-6, with D possibly matching TRBD1 (6 bases). The sequence was obtained from an adult with an advanced solid tumor such as melanoma, head and neck, liver or kidney cancer. The sequences come from CD4+ or CD8+ T cells sorted from blood, collected in a trial of the OX40 agonist ivuxolimab. The CDR3 DNA follows: TGTGCCAGCAGCTTAGGCTCCCGGGGGGCTGATTCACCCCTCCACTTT. This encodes CASSLGSRGADSPLHF.